This TCR beta chain emerged from a study of ipilimumab plus nivolumab after autologous stem cell transplantation. Ipilimumab, 1 mg/kg, started 14 to 28 days after autologous transplant. Patients received nivolumab 3 mg/kg at weeks 1, 4, 7, 10, then fortnightly to week 26. The protocol was immunoSEQ multiplex PCR, while the TCRdb copy is restricted to in-frame clones and leaves out a portion. The data contain 37,000 or so clones, 80% to 95% of them singletons. Looked up from germline, CDR1 is SGHKS and CDR2 is YYEKEE (reference sequence). The CDR3 extends over 14 amino acids. The V segment lost 4 bases and the J segment 5 bases; nucleotides outside the gene matches: 5.

This sequence was found in a male donor with multiple myeloma. The sample here was PBMCs, taken in a trial of ipilimumab plus nivolumab as post-transplant consolidation. The chain combines TRBV5-5 with TRBJ1-4; 7 bases map to TRBD1. The CDR3 bases are TGTGCCAGCAGCCCGACAGGGATCAATGAAAAACTGTTTTTT. Translated, it gives CASSPTGINEKLFF.